These 21 T cell receptor beta chains share one sample of origin, sequenced in a study of blood T cell repertoires in COVID-19. Assay used: immunoSEQ multiplex PCR; TCRdb lists only in-frame clones, some missing. The repertoire holds roughly 250,000 clones, with 70% to 75% as singletons. Sequenced input: peripheral blood. Source of these receptors: an elderly woman with acute or convalescent COVID-19.

CDR3 nucleotide sequence: TGCGCCAGCAGTGATGACGGGAGGGCCTCCTCCTACGAGCAGTACTTC. Translated, it gives CASSDDGRASSYEQYF. V gene TRBV10-2 combines with J gene TRBJ2-7, with 8 nucleotides matching TRBD2. V was pared by 3 bases and J by 0 bases, with 7 bases of the junction left unmatched. The germline V gene encodes CDR1 WSHSY and CDR2 SAAADI. The CDR3 is made up of 16 amino acids.

CDR3 DNA sequence: TGTGCCAGCAGAGGACTAGCGGTAGGGGAAGAGACCCAGTACTTC. This encodes CASRGLAVGEETQYF. The chain couples TRBV6-5 to TRBJ2-5, with TRBD2 matching 10 bases. Germline V CDR1 and CDR2: MNHEY, SVGAGI. CDR3 length: 15 residues. Trimming took 6 bases from V and 3 from J; bases not matched to a gene: 7.

The rearrangement joins TRBV6-5 to TRBJ2-7; the match to TRBD1 covers 8 bases. Germline V gene data show CDR1 as MNHEY and CDR2 as SVGAGI. This CDR3 is 15 amino acids long. V was pared by 7 bases and J by 6 bases, with 14 bases of the junction left unmatched. CDR3 in amino acids: CASTSSGTGYGEQYF. The CDR3 DNA follows: TGTGCCAGCACCTCTTCCGGGACAGGATACGGCGAGCAGTACTTC.

The gene calls are TRBV6-5 and TRBJ2-7; D remains unclear. CDR1 MNHEY and CDR2 SVGAGI come from the germline V gene. The length of the CDR3 is 11 residues. V was shortened by 8 bases and J by 5 bases, with 10 bases between the two germline ends. CDR3 in amino acids: CASGTRHEQYF. The CDR3 DNA is TGTGCCAGCGGTACCAGGCACGAGCAGTACTTC.

Note on this clone: The sample has other DNA sequences that encode this CDR3 too. The genes are TRBV12-3 or TRBV12-4 and TRBJ1-2; 8 nucleotides match TRBD1. The CDR3 is 12 residues long. The V segment lost 6 bases and the J segment 8 bases; nucleotides outside the gene matches: 5. The CDR3 coding sequence is TGTGCCAGCAGAGGACAGGGAGGGGGCTACACCTTC. Its translation is CASRGQGGGYTF.

This chain uses TRBV24-1 with TRBJ2-3; no clear D gene. Germline assignment: CDR1 KGHDR and CDR2 SFDVKD. The ends were cut back, 0 bases at V and 5 bases at J, with 5 bases in the middle. This CDR3 is 13 amino acids long. CDR3 in amino acids: CATSDLFGDTQYF. Here the CDR3 DNA reads TGTGCCACCAGTGATTTGTTCGGAGATACGCAGTATTTT.

The J gene is TRBJ1-2, the V gene TRBV6-5, with D unclear. CDR1 is MNHEY, CDR2 SVGAGI, per germline. V was shortened by 9 bases and J by 8 bases, with 10 bases between the two germline ends. The CDR3 spans 10 residues. The CDR3 DNA follows: TGTGCCAGTGAGCTTTGGGGCTACACCTTC. Translating gives CASELWGYTF.

This chain joins TRBV6-4 and TRBJ1-2; the D is unclear. Germline assignment: CDR1 MRHNA and CDR2 SNTAGT. The CDR3 runs 13 residues. Trimming pared 5 bases from V and 5 bases from J, leaving 12 bases between. The CDR3 reads CASSTEGGYGYTF. For the CDR3, the DNA is TGTGCCAGCAGTACGGAGGGCGGATATGGCTACACCTTC.

The chain is built from TRBV3-1 (or the pseudogene TRBV3-2) and TRBJ2-1, with D possibly TRBD2 on 6 matching bases. With 4 bases removed from V and 9 bases from J, the gap between germline ends came to 19 bases. This CDR3 region has 15 residues. The germline CDR1 and CDR2 sequences are LGHDT and YNNKEL (reference sequence). CDR3 DNA sequence: TGTGCCAGCAGCCCCGCCGTGGGGCGGAGGGGTGAGCAGTTCTTC. Protein sequence: CASSPAVGRRGEQFF.

The chain's CDR3 is CASSRTSGAFQYF. The CDR3 region has the DNA TGTGCCAGCAGCCGGACTAGCGGGGCCTTTCAGTACTTC. V usage is TRBV11-3 and J usage is TRBJ2-4; 12 positions agree with TRBD2. V was pared by 5 bases and J by 11 bases, with 4 bases of the junction left unmatched. Germline V CDR1 and CDR2: SGHNT, YENEEA. The CDR3 covers 13 residues. Full variable domain (outside the CDR3, taken from reference TRBV11-3 and TRBJ2-4): EAGVVQSPRYKIIEKKQPVAFWCNPISGHNTLYWYLQNLGQGPELLIRYENEEAVDDSQLPKDRFSAERLKGVDSTLKIQPAELGDSAVYLCASSRTSGAFQYFGAGTRLSVL.

The CDR3 reads CASSRPGQGDEQYF. CDR3 in DNA: TGCGCCAGCAGCCGACCGGGACAGGGGGACGAGCAGTACTTC. The rearrangement uses TRBV4-1 and TRBJ2-7; 11 bases agree with TRBD1. The germline V gene encodes CDR1 MGHRA and CDR2 YSYEKL. This CDR3 has 14 residues. Unmatched junction bases numbered 4, after V lost 4 bases and J lost 5 bases.

The chain carries TRBV11-1 and TRBJ2-1; 10 bases fit TRBD1. The germline gives CDR1 SGHAT, CDR2 FQDESV (reference sequence). The J segment lost 7 bases and the V segment lost 3 bases, leaving 3 bases of the junction unmatched. This CDR3 is 14 amino acids long. DNA of the CDR3: TGTGCCAGCAGCTTCCGGGGACAGGGGAATGAGCAGTTCTTC. Protein: CASSFRGQGNEQFF. Using reference TRBV11-1 and TRBJ2-1 for the parts outside the CDR3, the full variable domain is EAEVAQSPRYKITEKSQAVAFWCDPISGHATLYWYRQILGQGPELLVQFQDESVVDDSQLPKDRFSAERLKGVDSTLKIQPAELGDSAMYLCASSFRGQGNEQFFGPGTRLTVL.

V gene TRBV10-3 combines with J gene TRBJ1-5; D might be TRBD1 (6 bases). Trimming left V 6 bases short and J 0 bases short, with 9 bases between. Germline assignment: CDR1 ENHRY and CDR2 SYGVKD. The CDR3 runs to 14 residues. Here the CDR3 reads CAIRATGSNQPQHF. For the CDR3, the DNA is TGTGCCATCAGGGCGACAGGTAGCAATCAGCCCCAGCATTTT.

The CDR3 loop is CASSLERKNGYTF. Here the CDR3 DNA reads TGTGCCAGCAGCTTAGAGAGGAAGAATGGCTACACCTTC. V gene TRBV7-2 combines with J gene TRBJ1-2; D gene unclear. Trimming shortened V by 1 base and J by 6 bases, and 9 bases separated the two germline ends. The CDR3 extends over 13 amino acids. The germline V gene encodes CDR1 SGHTA and CDR2 FQGNSA.

This chain uses TRBV6-5 with TRBJ1-2, with a tentative D call TRBD1 (5 bases). Germline V lookup: CDR1 MNHEY, CDR2 SVGAGI. The germline V and J ends were trimmed by 8 bases and 0 bases, with 10 bases remaining between them. This CDR3 has 13 residues. The chain's CDR3 is CASVPGANYGYTF. The CDR3 DNA sequence: TGTGCCAGCGTACCGGGGGCTAACTATGGCTACACCTTC.

The chain uses TRBV3-1 (or the pseudogene TRBV3-2) and TRBJ1-5, with 10 bases that match TRBD1. Trimming cost V 3 bases and J 8 bases; bases outside gene matches: 13. This CDR3 comprises 17 residues. In germline, CDR1 is LGHDT, CDR2 YNNKEL (reference sequence). The CDR3 DNA is TGTGCCAGCAGCCAGGGGACAGGGGAGGGGATTTGGGAGCCCCAGCATTTT. Amino acid sequence: CASSQGTGEGIWEPQHF.

This clone was recorded once. The chain carries TRBV3-1 (or the pseudogene TRBV3-2) and TRBJ2-2; D may be TRBD2 (6 bases). The CDR3 runs to 16 residues. The germline V and J ends were trimmed by 4 bases and 8 bases, with 20 bases remaining between them. Germline V gene sequence: CDR1 LGHDT, CDR2 YNNKEL (reference sequence). The CDR3: CASSLYTGLLRGELFF. The CDR3 nucleotides are TGTGCCAGCAGCCTTTATACGGGACTTTTGCGAGGGGAGCTGTTTTTT.

The chain couples TRBV6-5 to TRBJ1-1; TRBD1 might be the D (6 bases). V dropped 2 bases and J dropped 10 bases, with 20 bases sitting between them. This CDR3 has 15 amino acids. The V gene's germline CDR1 is MNHEY and CDR2 SVGAGI. Here the CDR3 reads CASSYGGRDVVRAFF. CDR3 in DNA: TGTGCCAGCAGTTACGGGGGCAGGGATGTTGTTAGAGCTTTCTTT.

The sample holds a few counts of this clone. The chain carries TRBV6-5 and TRBJ2-2; 7 bases fit TRBD2. Germline trimming cut 5 bases from V and 4 bases from J; bases unmatched to any gene: 4. CDR1 is MNHEY, CDR2 SVGAGI, per germline. CDR3 length: 14 amino acids. CDR3 sequence reads: CASSPPGGTGELFF. For the CDR3, the DNA is TGTGCCAGCAGTCCGCCGGGGGGCACCGGGGAGCTGTTTTTT.

The J gene is TRBJ2-7, the V gene TRBV7-9; 10 nucleotides line up with TRBD2. V trimming: 5 bases; J trimming: 2 bases; junction bases outside the gene matches: 9. This CDR3 spans 16 amino acids. The V gene's germline CDR1 is SEHNR and CDR2 FQNEAQ (reference sequence). CDR3 protein: CASSDDLSGRPYEQYF. DNA for the CDR3: TGTGCCAGCAGCGACGACCTTAGCGGGAGGCCCTACGAGCAGTACTTC.

This clone has only a few counts. The V and J genes are TRBV2 and TRBJ2-7; D might be TRBD2 (5 bases). There are 14 residues in the CDR3. The germline V gene has CDR1 SNHLY and CDR2 FYNNEI. Deletions cut 5 bases from V and 6 bases from J, with 17 bases between. CDR3 sequence: CASSRVPGYSEQYF. The CDR3 DNA sequence: TGTGCCAGCAGTAGGGTTCCGGGATATTCCGAGCAGTACTTC.